Shown below are 10 T cell receptor beta chains from a single sample sequenced in a study of blood T cell repertoires in COVID-19. Measured with immunoSEQ multiplex PCR; TCRdb has only the in-frame clones, and not every one. The sample includes some 96,000 clones, more than 75% of them seen just once. The specimen was peripheral blood. The receptor set was obtained from a human donor in a cohort sampled during active COVID-19.

Concerning this clone itself: Distinct nucleotide sequences in the sample also encode this CDR3. Here the CDR3 DNA reads TGTGCCAGCCAACCGCCCGGGACAGGGGGCGCATGGACTGAAGCTTTCTTT. It is translated as CASQPPGTGGAWTEAFF. The rearrangement uses TRBV18 and TRBJ1-1, with 12 bases that match TRBD1. Germline CDR1 reads KGHSH; CDR2 reads LQKENI. V lost 8 bases to trimming and J lost 5 bases; unmatched junction nucleotides: 15. The CDR3 covers 17 residues.

This chain joins TRBV29-1 and TRBJ1-5; 7 bases fit TRBD1. CDR1 is SQVTM and CDR2 is ANQGSEA in the germline V gene. Trimming at V came to 3 bases and at J to 5 bases, leaving 7 bases not matched to a gene. There are 14 residues in the CDR3. Written as DNA, the CDR3 is TGCAGCGTTGATCGGGCCAGGGGGGATCAGCCCCAGCATTTT. It is translated as CSVDRARGDQPQHF.

This clone was recorded a few times. The chain joins TRBV7-2 to TRBJ1-5; 11 positions agree with TRBD1. With 5 bases clipped from V and 5 bases from J, the junction kept 2 bases outside the gene matches. There are 14 residues in the CDR3. Germline V gives CDR1 SGHTA, CDR2 FQGNSA. CDR3 coding DNA: TGTGCCAGCAGCAGGGACAGGGGGTATCAGCCCCAGCATTTT. It encodes CASSRDRGYQPQHF.

The chain links TRBV20-1 to TRBJ1-2; no firm D call. Germline assignment: CDR1 DFQATT and CDR2 SNEGSKA (reference sequence). V was cut by 5 bases and J by 4 bases, with 5 bases left in between. The CDR3 runs to 10 residues. The CDR3 is CSADSYGYTF. The CDR3 nucleotides read TGCAGTGCTGATAGCTATGGCTACACCTTC.

The J gene is TRBJ2-3, the V gene TRBV7-2; D is ambiguous. V was cut by 5 bases and J by 5 bases, with 5 bases left in between. This CDR3 region has 11 residues. The germline gives CDR1 SGHTA, CDR2 FQGNSA. Written as DNA, the CDR3 is TGTGCCAGCAGCCTGCGAGATACGCAGTATTTT. Residues: CASSLRDTQYF.

This chain connects TRBV11-2 to TRBJ2-7; 8 nucleotides agree with TRBD2. Trimming took 2 bases from V and 2 from J; bases not matched to a gene: 8. CDR3 length: 16 residues. Germline loops: CDR1 SGHAT, CDR2 FQNNGV. The CDR3: CASSLRLSSGTYEQYF. CDR3 DNA: TGTGCCAGCAGCTTACGCCTTAGTAGCGGGACCTACGAGCAGTACTTC.

This rearrangement joins TRBV11-2 to TRBJ2-1, with 10 bases fitting TRBD2. Germline CDR1 is SGHAT and CDR2 is FQNNGV. Trimming removed 2 bases from V and 3 bases from J; junction bases left unmatched: 4. This CDR3 comprises 16 residues. For the CDR3, the DNA is TGTGCCAGCAGCTTACTAGCGGGAGTCATCTACAATGAGCAGTTCTTC. It is translated as CASSLLAGVIYNEQFF.

The rearrangement uses TRBV27 and TRBJ1-1, with D possibly matching TRBD1 (5 bases). V was shortened by 7 bases and J by 11 bases, with 17 bases between the two germline ends. Germline V gene sequence: CDR1 MNHEY, CDR2 SMNVEV (reference sequence). The CDR3 spans 12 residues. The CDR3 loop reads CASISGGFEAFF. Written as DNA, the CDR3 is TGTGCCAGCATCTCGGGGGGGTTTGAGGCTTTCTTT.

The J gene is TRBJ2-5, the V gene TRBV10-2, with a weak D call TRBD2 (5 bases). The CDR3 is made up of 14 amino acids. Germline V CDR1 and CDR2: WSHSY, SAAADI. The ends were cut back, 10 bases at V and 2 bases at J, with 17 bases in the middle. CDR3 DNA sequence: TGCGCCACGGGGAAGGGAACGTTACAAGAGACCCAGTACTTC. Translated, it gives CATGKGTLQETQYF.

This clone was recorded only once. This chain joins TRBV5-5 and TRBJ2-1; D is unclear. Per the germline V gene, CDR1 is SGHKS and CDR2 is YYEKEE (reference sequence). The length of the CDR3 is 16 residues. Trimming stripped 4 bases from V and 2 bases from J, with 16 bases between. The CDR3 loop reads CASSPVSSYAYNEQFF. The CDR3 DNA sequence: TGTGCCAGCAGCCCCGTGAGTTCCTACGCCTACAATGAGCAGTTCTTC.